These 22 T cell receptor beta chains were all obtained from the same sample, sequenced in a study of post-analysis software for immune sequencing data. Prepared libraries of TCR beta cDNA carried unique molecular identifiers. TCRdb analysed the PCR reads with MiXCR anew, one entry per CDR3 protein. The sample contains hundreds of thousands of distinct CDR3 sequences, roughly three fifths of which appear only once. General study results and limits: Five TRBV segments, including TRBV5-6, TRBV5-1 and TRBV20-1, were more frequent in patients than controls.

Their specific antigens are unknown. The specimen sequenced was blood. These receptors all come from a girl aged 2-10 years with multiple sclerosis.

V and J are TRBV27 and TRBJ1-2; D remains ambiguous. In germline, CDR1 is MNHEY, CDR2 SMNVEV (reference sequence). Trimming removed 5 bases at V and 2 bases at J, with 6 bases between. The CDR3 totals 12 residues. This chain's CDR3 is CASSHQNYGYTF. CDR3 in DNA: TGTGCCAGCAGTCACCAAAACTATGGCTACACCTTC.

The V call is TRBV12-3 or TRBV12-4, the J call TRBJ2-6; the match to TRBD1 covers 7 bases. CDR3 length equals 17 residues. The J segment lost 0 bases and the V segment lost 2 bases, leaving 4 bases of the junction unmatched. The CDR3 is CASSLRDRSSGANVLTF. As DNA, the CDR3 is TGTGCCAGCAGTTTAAGGGACAGAAGCTCTGGGGCCAACGTCCTGACTTTC.

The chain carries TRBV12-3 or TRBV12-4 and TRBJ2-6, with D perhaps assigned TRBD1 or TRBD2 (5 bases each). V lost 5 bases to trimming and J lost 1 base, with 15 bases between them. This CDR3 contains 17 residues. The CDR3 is CASSPRGRLSGANVLTF. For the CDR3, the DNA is TGTGCCAGCAGTCCGAGGGGCAGGCTGTCTGGGGCCAACGTCCTGACTTTC.

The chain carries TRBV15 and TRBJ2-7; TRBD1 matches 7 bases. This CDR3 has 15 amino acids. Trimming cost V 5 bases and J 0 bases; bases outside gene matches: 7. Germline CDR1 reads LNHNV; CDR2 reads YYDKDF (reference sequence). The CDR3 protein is CATSPRTGASYEQYF. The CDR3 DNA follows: TGTGCCACCAGCCCAAGGACAGGAGCCTCCTACGAGCAGTACTTC.

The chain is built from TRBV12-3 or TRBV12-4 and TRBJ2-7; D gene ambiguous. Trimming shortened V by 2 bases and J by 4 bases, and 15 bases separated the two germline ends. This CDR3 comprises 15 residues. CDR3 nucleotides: TGTGCCAGCAGTTTAAATACCGGATCTGAATACGAGCAGTACTTC. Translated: CASSLNTGSEYEQYF.

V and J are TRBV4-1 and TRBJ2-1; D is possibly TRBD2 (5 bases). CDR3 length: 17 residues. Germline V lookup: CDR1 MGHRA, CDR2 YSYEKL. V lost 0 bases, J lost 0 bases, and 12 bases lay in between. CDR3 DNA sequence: TGCGCCAGCAGCCAAGAGGGTAGCGTCTTCTCCTACAATGAGCAGTTCTTC. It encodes CASSQEGSVFSYNEQFF.

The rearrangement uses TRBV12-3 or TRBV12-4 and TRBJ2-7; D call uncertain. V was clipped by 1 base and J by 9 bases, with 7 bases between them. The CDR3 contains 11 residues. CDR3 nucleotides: TGTGCCAGCAGTTTAGGGGCAGGGCAGTACGTC. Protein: CASSLGAGQYV.

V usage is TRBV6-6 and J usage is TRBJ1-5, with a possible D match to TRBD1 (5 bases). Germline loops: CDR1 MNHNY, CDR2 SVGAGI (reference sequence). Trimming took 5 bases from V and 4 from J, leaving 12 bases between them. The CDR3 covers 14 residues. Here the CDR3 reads CASSQGLPNQPQHF. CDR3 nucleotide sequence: TGTGCCAGCAGTCAGGGACTTCCAAATCAGCCCCAGCATTTT.

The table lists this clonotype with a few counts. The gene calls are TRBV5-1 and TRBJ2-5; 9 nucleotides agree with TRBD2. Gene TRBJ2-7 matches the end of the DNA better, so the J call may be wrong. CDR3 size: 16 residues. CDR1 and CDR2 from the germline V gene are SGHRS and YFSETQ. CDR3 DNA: TGCGCCAGCAGCGTTCTTGGGGCGGGAGGGATCCACGAGCAGTACTTC. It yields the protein CASSVLGAGGIHEQYF.

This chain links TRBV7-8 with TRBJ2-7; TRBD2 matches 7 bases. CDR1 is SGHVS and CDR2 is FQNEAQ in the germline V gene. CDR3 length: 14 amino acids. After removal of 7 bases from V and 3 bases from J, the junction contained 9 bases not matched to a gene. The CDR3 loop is CASTLERGNYEQYF. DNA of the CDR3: TGTGCCAGCACTTTAGAGCGGGGAAACTACGAGCAGTACTTC. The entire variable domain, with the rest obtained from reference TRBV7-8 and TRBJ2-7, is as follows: GAGVSQSPRYKVAKRGQDVALRCDPISGHVSLFWYQQALGQGPEFLTYFQNEAQLDKSGLPSDRFFAERPEGSVSTLKIQRTQQEDSAVYLCASTLERGNYEQYFGPGTRLTVT.

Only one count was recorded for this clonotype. DNA of the CDR3: TGTGCCAGCAGCGGGGCCCCGGGACTAGTTCCCTACGGGCAGTACTTC. Amino acids: CASSGAPGLVPYGQYF. The chain recombines TRBV9 with TRBJ2-5, with 8 bases identical to TRBD2. Germline V lookup: CDR1 SGDLS, CDR2 YYNGEE. CDR3 size: 16 residues. V lost 3 bases to trimming and J lost 11 bases; unmatched junction nucleotides: 18.

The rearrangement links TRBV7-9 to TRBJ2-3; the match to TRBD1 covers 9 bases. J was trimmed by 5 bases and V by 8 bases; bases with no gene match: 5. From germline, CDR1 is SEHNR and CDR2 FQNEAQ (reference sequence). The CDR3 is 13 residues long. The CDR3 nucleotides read TGTGCCAGCTCAACAGGGGGCAAAGATACGCAGTATTTT. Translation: CASSTGGKDTQYF.

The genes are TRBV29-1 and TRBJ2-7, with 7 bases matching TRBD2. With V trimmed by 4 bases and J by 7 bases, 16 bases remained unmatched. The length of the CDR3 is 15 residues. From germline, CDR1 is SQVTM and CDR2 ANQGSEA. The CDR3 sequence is CSVAQVAGGEGEQYF. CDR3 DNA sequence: TGCAGCGTTGCACAGGTAGCGGGCGGGGAAGGGGAGCAGTACTTC.

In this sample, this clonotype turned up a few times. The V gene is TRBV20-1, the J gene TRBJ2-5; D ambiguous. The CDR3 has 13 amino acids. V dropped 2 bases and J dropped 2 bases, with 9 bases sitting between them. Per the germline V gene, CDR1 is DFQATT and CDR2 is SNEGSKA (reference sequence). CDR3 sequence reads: CSARPTQQETQYF. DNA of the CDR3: TGCAGTGCTAGACCGACCCAGCAAGAGACCCAGTACTTC.

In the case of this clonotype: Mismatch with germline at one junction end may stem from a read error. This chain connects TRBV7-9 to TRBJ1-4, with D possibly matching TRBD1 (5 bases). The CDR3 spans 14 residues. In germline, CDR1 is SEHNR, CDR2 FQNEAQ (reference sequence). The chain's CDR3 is CASSLEGVHEKRFF. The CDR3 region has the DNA TGTGCCAGCAGCTTAGAAGGGGTACATGAAAAACGGTTTTTT.

The DNA for the CDR3 is TGTGCCAGCAGCGTAACTACCTTAAATGAGCAGTTCTTC. Protein: CASSVTTLNEQFF. The rearrangement joins TRBV9 to TRBJ2-1, with no clear D. The CDR3 totals 13 residues. Trimming removed 1 base from V and 7 bases from J, with 9 bases in between. Per germline, CDR1 SGDLS and CDR2 YYNGEE.

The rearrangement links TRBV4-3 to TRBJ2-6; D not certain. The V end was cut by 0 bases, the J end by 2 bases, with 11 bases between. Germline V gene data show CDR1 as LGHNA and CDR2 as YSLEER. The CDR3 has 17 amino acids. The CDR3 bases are TGCGCCAGCAGCCAAGAAGGTGAAGCACCTGGGGCCAACGTCCTGACTTTC. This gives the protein CASSQEGEAPGANVLTF.

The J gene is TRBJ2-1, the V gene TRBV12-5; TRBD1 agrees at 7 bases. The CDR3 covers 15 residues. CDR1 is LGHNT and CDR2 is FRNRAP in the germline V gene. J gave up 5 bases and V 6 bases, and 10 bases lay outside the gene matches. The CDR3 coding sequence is TGTGCTAGTGGCCGTGACAGGGTTACCCACAATGAGCAGTTCTTC. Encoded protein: CASGRDRVTHNEQFF.

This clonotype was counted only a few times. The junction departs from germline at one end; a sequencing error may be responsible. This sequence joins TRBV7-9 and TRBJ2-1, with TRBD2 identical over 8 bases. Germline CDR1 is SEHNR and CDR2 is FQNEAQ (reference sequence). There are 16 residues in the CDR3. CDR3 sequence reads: CANSLRGGRSDNEQFF. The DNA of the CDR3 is TGTGCCAACAGCTTGCGGGGCGGGAGGAGTGACAATGAGCAGTTCTTC. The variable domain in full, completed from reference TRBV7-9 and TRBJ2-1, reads DTGVSQNPRHKITKRGQNVTFRCDPISEHNRLYWYRQTLGQGPEFLTYFQNEAQLEKSRLLSDRFSAERPKGSFSTLEIQRTEQGDSAMYLCANSLRGGRSDNEQFFGPGTRLTVL.

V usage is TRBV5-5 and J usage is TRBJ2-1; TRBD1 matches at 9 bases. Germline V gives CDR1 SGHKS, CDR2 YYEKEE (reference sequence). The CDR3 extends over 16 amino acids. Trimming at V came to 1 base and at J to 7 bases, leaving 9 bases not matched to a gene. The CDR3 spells CASSLPGQGRRNEQFF. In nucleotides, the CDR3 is TGTGCCAGCAGCTTGCCGGGACAGGGTAGAAGGAATGAGCAGTTCTTC.

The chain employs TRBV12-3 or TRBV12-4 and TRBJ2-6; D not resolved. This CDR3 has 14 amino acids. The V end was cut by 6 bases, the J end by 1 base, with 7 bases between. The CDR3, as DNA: TGTGCCAGCAGCCCTCCATCTGGGGCCAACGTCCTGACTTTC. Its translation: CASSPPSGANVLTF.

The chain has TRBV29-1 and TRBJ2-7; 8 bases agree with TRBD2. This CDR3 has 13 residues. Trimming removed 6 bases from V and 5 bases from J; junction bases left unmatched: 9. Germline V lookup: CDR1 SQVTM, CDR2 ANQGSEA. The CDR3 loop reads CSVERVAGNEQYF. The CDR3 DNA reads TGCAGCGTGGAACGGGTAGCGGGAAACGAGCAGTACTTC.